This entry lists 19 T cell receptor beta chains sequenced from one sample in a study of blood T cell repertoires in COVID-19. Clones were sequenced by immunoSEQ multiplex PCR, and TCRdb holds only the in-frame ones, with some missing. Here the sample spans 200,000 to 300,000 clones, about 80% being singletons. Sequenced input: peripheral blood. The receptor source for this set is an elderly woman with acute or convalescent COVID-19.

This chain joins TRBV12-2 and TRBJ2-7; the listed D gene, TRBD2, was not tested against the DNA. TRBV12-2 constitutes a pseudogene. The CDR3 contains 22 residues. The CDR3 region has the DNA TGTGCAAGTCGCTTAGTAGTACAGGGGGCCGGTAGACTAGCGGGAGTTAACAACGAGCAGTACTTC. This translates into CASRLVVQGAGRLAGVNNEQYF.

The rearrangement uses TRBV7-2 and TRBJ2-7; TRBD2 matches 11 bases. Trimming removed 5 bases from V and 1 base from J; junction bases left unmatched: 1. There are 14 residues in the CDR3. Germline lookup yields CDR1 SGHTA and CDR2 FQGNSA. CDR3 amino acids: CASSRTSGSYEQYF. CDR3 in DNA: TGTGCCAGCAGCCGGACTAGCGGGTCCTACGAGCAGTACTTC.

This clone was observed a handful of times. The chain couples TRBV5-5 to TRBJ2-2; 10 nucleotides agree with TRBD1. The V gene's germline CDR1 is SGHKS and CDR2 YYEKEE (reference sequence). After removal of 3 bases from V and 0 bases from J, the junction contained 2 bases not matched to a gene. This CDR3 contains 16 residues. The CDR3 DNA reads TGTGCCAGCAGCTGGGGACAGGGGTCGAACACCGGGGAGCTGTTTTTT. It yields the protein CASSWGQGSNTGELFF.

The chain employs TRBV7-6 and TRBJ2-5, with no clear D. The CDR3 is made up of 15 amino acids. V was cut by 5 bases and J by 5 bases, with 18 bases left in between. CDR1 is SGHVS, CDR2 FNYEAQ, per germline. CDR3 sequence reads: CASSQEPQMVETQYF. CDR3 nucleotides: TGTGCCAGCAGCCAAGAGCCACAGATGGTGGAGACCCAGTACTTC. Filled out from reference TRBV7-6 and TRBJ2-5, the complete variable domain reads GAGVSQSPRYKVTKRGQDVALRCDPISGHVSLYWYRQALGQGPEFLTYFNYEAQQDKSGLPNDRFSAERPEGSISTLTIQRTEQRDSAMYRCASSQEPQMVETQYFGPGTRLLVL.

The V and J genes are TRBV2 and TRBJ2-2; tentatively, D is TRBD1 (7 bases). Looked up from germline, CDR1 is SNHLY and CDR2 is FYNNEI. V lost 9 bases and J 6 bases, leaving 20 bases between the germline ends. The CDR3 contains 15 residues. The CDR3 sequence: CASTSQGGVAGELFF. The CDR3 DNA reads TGTGCCAGTACGTCCCAGGGGGGAGTAGCCGGGGAGCTGTTTTTT. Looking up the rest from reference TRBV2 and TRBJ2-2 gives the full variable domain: EPEVTQTPSHQVTQMGQEVILRCVPISNHLYFYWYRQILGQKVEFLVSFYNNEISEKSEIFDDQFSVERPDGSNFTLKIRSTKLEDSAMYFCASTSQGGVAGELFFGEGSRLTVL.

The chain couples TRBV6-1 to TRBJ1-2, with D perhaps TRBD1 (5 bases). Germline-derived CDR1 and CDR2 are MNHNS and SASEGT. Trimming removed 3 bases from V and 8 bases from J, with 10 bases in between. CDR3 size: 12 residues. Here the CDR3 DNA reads TGTGCCAGCAGTGACGTGGGGCGCGGCTACACCTTC. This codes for CASSDVGRGYTF.

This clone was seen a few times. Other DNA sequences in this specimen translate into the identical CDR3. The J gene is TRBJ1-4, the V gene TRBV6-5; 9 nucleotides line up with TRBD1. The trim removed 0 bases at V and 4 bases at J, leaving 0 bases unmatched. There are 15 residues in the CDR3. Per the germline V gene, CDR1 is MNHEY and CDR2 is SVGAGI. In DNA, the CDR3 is TGTGCCAGCAGTTACTCGGGACAGGGTAATGAAAAACTGTTTTTT. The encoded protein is CASSYSGQGNEKLFF.

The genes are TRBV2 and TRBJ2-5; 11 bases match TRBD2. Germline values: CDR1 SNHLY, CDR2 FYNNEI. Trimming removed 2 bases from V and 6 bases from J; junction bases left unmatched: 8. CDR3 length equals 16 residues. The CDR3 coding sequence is TGTGCCAGCAGTGAAAGGGCGTTAGCGGGGGGGAAGACCCAGTACTTC. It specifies CASSERALAGGKTQYF. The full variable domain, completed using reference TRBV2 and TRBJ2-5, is EPEVTQTPSHQVTQMGQEVILRCVPISNHLYFYWYRQILGQKVEFLVSFYNNEISEKSEIFDDQFSVERPDGSNFTLKIRSTKLEDSAMYFCASSERALAGGKTQYFGPGTRLLVL.

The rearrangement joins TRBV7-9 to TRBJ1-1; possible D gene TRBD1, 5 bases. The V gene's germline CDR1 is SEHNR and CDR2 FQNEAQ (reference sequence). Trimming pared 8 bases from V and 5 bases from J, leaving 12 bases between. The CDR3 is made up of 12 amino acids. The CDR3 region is CASGWKGTEAFF. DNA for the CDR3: TGTGCCAGCGGTTGGAAGGGGACTGAAGCTTTCTTT.

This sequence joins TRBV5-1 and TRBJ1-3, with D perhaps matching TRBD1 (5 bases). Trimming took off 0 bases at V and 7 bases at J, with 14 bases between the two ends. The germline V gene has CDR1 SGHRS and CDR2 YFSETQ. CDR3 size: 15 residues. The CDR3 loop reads CASSLAGAGRNTIYF. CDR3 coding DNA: TGCGCCAGCAGCTTGGCCGGGGCAGGGAGGAACACCATATATTTT. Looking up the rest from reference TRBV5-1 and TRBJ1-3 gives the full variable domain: KAGVTQTPRYLIKTRGQQVTLSCSPISGHRSVSWYQQTPGQGLQFLFEYFSETQRNKGNFPGRFSGRQFSNSRSEMNVSTLELGDSALYLCASSLAGAGRNTIYFGEGSWLTVV.

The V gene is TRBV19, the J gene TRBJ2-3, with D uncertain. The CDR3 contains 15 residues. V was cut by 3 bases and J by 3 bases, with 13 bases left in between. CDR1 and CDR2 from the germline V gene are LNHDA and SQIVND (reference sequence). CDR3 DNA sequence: TGTGCCAGTAGTATTAGGAGAGAAGGAACAGATACGCAGTATTTT. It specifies CASSIRREGTDTQYF.

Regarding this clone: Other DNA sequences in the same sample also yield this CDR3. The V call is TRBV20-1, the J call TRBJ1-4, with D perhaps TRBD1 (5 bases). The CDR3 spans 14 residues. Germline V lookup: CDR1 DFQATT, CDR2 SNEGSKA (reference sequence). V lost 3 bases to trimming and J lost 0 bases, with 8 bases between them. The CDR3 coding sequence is TGCAGTGCTAGTGCGGGGGCAACTAATGAAAAACTGTTTTTT. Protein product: CSASAGATNEKLFF.

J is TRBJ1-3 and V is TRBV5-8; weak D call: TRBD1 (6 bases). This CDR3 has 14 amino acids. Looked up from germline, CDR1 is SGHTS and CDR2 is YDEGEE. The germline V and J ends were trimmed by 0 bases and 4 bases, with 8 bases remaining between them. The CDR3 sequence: CASSLDRAGNTIYF. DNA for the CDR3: TGTGCCAGCAGCTTGGACAGGGCGGGAAACACCATATATTTT. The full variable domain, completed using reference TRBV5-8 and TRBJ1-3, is EAGVTQSPTHLIKTRGQQATLRCSPISGHTSVYWYQQALGLGLQFLLWYDEGEERNRGNFPPRFSGRQFPNYSSELNVNALELEDSALYLCASSLDRAGNTIYFGEGSWLTVV.

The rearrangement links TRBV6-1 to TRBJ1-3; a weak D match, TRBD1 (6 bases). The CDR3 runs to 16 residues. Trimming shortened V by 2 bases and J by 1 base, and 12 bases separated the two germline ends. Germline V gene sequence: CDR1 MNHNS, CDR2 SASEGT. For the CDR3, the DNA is TGTGCCAGCAGTGAAAAGCCCACAGGGTCTGGAAACACCATATATTTT. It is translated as CASSEKPTGSGNTIYF.

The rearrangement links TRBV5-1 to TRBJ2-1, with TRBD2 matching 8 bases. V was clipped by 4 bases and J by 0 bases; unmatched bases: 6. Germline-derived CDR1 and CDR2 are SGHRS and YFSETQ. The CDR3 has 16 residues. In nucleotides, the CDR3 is TGCGCCAGCAGCGGTGGCGGGGGGCGCTCCTACAATGAGCAGTTCTTC. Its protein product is CASSGGGGRSYNEQFF.

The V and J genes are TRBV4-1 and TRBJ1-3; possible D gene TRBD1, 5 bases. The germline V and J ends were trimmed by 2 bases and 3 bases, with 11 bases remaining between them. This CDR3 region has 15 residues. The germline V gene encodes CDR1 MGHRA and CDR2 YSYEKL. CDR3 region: CASSQLGHRGNTIYF. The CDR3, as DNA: TGCGCCAGCAGCCAATTAGGACACCGTGGAAACACCATATATTTT.

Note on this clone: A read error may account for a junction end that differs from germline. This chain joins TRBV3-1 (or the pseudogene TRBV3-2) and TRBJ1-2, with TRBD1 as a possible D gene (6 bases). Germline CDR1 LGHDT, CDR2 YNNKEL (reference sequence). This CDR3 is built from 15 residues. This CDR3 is CASSQEGAIIYSYTF. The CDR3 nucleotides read TGTGCCAGCAGCCAAGAGGGGGCCATCATCTATAGCTACACCTTC.

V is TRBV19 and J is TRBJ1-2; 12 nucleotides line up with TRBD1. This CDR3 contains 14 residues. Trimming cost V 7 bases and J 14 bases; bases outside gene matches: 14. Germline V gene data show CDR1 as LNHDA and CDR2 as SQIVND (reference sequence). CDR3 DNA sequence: TGTGCCAGTACGGAGGGACAGGGGGCGCGTCGGGGTACCTTC. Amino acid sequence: CASTEGQGARRGTF.

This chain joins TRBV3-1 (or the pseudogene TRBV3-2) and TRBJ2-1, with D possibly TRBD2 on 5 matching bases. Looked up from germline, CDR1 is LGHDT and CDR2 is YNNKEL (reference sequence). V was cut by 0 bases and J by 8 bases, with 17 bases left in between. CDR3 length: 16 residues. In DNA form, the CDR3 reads TGTGCCAGCAGCCAAGAACGGCCCTACCCCGGGGATGAGCAGTTCTTC. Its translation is CASSQERPYPGDEQFF.